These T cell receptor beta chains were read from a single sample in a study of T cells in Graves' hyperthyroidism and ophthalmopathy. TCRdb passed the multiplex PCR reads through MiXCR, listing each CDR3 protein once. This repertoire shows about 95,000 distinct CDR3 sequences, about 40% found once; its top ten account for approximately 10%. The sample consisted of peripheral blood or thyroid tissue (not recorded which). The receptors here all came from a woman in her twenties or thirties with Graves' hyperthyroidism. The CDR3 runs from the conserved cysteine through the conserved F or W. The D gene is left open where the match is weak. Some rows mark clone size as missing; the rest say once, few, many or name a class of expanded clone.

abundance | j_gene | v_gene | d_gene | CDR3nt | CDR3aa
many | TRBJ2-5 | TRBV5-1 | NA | TGCGCCAGCAGCTTGGAAGGGTGGTGGGAGACCCAGTACTTC | CASSLEGWWETQYF
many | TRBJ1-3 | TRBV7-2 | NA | TGTGCCAGCAGCCAAGATCGGGCTGGAAACACCATATATTTT | CASSQDRAGNTIYF
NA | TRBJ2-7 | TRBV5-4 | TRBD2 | TGTGCCAGCAGCTCCGGGGGGGAACTGTGGCACTACGAGCAGTACTTC | CASSSGGELWHYEQYF
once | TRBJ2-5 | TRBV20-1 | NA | NA | CSASLDPGLNYNSPLHFGNGTQYF
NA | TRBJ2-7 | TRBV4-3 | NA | TGCGCCAGCAGCCAAGGAACTGAATCATACGAGCAGTACTTC | CASSQGTESYEQYF
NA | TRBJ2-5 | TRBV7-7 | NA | TGTGCTAGCAGCTTCCCGGACAAGACCCAGTACTTC | CASSFPDKTQYF
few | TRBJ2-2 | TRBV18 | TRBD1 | TGTGCCAGCTCACCGGACAGGGCGAGGACCGGGGAGCTGTTTTTT | CASSPDRARTGELFF
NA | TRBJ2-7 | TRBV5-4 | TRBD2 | TGTGCCAGTCGGGGGGGAGCGGCGGGAGGTTACGAGCAGTACTTC | CASRGGAAGGYEQYF
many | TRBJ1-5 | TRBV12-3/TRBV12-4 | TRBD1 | TGTGCCAGCAGCCCGGGACAGTCCGGATCGCCCCAGCATTTT | CASSPGQSGSPQHF
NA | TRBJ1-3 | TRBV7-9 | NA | TGTGCCAGCAGCTCTTCAGGGCTCTCTGGAAACACCATATATTTT | CASSSSGLSGNTIYF
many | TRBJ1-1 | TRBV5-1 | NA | TGCGCCAGCAGCTCGACAGGATTGCTGAACACTGAAGCTTTCTTT | CASSSTGLLNTEAFF